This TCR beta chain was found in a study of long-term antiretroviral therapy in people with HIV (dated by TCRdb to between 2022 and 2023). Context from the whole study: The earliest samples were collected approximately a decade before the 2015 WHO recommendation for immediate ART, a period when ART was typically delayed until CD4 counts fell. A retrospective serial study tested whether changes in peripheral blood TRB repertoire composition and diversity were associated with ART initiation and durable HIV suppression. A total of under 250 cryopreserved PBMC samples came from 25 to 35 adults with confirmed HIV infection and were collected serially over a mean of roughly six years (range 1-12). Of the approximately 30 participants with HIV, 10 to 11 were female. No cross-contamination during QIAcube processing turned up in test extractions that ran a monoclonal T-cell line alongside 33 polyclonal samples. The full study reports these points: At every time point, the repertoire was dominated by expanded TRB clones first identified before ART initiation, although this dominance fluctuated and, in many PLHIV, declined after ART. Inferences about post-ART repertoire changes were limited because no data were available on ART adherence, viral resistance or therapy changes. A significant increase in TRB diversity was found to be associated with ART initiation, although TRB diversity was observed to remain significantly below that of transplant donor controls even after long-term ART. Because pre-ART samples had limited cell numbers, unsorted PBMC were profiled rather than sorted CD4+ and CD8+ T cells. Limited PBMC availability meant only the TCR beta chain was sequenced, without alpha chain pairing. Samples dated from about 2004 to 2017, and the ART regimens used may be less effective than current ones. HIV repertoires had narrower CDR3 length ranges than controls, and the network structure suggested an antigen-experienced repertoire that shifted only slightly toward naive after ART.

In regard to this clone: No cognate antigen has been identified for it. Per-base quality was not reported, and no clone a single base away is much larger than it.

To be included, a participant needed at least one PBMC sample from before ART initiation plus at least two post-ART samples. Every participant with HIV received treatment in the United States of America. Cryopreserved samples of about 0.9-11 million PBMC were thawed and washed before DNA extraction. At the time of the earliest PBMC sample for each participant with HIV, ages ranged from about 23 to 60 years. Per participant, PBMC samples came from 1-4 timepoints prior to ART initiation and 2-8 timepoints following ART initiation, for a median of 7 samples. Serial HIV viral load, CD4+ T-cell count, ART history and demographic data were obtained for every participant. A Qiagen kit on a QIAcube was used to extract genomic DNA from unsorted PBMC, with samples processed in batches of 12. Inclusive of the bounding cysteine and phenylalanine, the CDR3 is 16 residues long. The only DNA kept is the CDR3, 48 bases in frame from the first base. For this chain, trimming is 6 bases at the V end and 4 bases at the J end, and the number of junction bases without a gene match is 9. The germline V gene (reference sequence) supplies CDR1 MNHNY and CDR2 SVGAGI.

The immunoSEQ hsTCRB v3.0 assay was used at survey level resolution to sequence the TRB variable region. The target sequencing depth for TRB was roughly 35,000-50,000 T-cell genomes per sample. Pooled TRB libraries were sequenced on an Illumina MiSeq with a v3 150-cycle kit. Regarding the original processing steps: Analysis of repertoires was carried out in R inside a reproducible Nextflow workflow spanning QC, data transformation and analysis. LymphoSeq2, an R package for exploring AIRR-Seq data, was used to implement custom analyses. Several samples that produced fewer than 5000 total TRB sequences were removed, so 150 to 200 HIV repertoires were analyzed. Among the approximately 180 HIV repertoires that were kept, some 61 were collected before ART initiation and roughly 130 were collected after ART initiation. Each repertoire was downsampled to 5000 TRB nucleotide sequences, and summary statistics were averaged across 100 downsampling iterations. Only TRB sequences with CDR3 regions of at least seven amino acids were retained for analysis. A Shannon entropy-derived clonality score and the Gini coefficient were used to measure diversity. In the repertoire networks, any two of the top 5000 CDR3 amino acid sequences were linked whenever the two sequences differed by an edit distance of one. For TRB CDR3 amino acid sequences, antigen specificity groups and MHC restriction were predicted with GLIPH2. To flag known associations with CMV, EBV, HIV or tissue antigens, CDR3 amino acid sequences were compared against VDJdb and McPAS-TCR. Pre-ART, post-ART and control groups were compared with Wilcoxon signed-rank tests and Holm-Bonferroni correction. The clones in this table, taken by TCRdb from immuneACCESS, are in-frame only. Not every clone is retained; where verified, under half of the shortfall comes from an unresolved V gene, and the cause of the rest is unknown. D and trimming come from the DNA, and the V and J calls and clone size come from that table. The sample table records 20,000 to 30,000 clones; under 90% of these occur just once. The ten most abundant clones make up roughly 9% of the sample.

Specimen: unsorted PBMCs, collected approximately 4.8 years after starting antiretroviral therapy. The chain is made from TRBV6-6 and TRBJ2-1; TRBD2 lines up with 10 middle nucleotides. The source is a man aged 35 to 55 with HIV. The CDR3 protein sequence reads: CASREREGPSYNEQFF. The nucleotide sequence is TGTGCCAGCAGGGAGCGGGAGGGCCCCTCGTACAATGAGCAGTTCTTC.